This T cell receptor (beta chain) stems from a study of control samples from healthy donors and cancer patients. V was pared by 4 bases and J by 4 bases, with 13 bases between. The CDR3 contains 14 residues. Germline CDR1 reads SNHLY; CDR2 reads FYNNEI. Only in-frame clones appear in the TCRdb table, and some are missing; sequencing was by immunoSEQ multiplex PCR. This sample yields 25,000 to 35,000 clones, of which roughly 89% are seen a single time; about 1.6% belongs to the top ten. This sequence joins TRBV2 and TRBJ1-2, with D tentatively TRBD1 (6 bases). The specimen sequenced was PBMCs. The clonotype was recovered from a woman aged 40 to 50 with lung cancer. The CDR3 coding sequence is TGTGCCAGCAGTGTGGGGGGGCCAGGCTATGGCTACACCTTC. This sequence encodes CASSVGGPGYGYTF.